This TCR beta chain originates from a study of T cell responses to AZD1222 COVID-19 vaccine (TCRdb year 2021). For context, the study as a whole: TCR sequencing covered approximately 230 trial participants: 200 to 220 given two doses of AZD1222 and 26 given two doses of MenACWY control vaccine. Trial participants were enrolled into age subgroups of 18-55, 56-69 and 70-plus years, which contained roughly 140, 27 and 60 TCR-sequenced participants, respectively. Results and caveats for the whole study, not just this receptor: In the small 56-69-year group, the increase in depth fell short of significance, most likely because of low power. Because no samples from the day 14 peak response were available, repertoires could be characterized only after the peak T cell response. Participants were mostly white British and included more females than males, and it was suggested by the authors that clonal diversity may have been underestimated. Epitopes outside the regions mutated in the B.1.351 and B.1.1.7 variants were reportedly recognized by nearly half of the unique spike-specific TCRs. The whole spike protein was spanned by vaccine-associated CD4 TCRs, and dominant responses were seen in regions 160-218 and 743-854. Conclusions about previously exposed vaccinees are limited, since just a handful of AZD1222 recipients were seropositive for SARS-CoV-2 at baseline. A significant rise in spike-specific TCR breadth and depth was observed after two AZD1222 doses relative to day 0 and relative to MenACWY recipients.

The CDR3 regions of human TCRbeta chains were subjected to immunosequencing. The original methods were these. Repertoire TCRs were checked for matches against a reference library of SARS-CoV-2-specific TCRs that had been generated using the MIRA antigen-specificity platform. Breadth was defined as the fraction of unique TCRs that were SARS-CoV-2-associated, and depth was defined as the fraction of total T cells that were SARS-CoV-2-associated. Each spike-specific TCR was assigned to its reactive spike region and to a CD4 or CD8 class using the MIRA data. Log10-transformed breadth and depth values were compared by one-way ANOVA with Sidak's multiple comparisons tests. This immuneACCESS table, as held by TCRdb, lists in-frame sequences with V and J called but not all clones. Of the missing ones, under half trace to an unresolved V gene in checked studies; the others have no known cause. The V and J calls and clone size were taken over from that table, and D and trimming were inferred from the DNA. The sample has 150,000 to 200,000 clones on record, 88% of them singletons. The top ten clonotypes cover about 9.9% of the sample.

The time point label here, explained by the study, means: about 28 days (+/-7) after the second vaccine dose. AZD1222 recipients whose second dose came at about 4 weeks and those whose second dose came at about 12 weeks were combined into one group, since spike-specific TCR depth and breadth did not differ between the two schedules. Vaccinee samples were obtained from the UK trials COV001 and COV002, which included a single-blind randomized controlled phase 2/3 trial of AZD1222 (ChAdOx1 nCoV-19) in healthy adults. For TCRbeta chain sequencing, PBMC samples were collected from trial participants at day 0 and at day 28 after the second dose. Comments on this clone: The target of this receptor is not known. The sample holds no much larger clone one base away, and base qualities are not on file.

The CDR3 covers 17 residues, taking in both the cysteine and the phenylalanine. This entry keeps only the CDR3 DNA: 51 bases, framed from base 1. Relative to germline, V is missing 0 bases and J is missing 2 bases, with 9 bases of the junction outside any gene match. Reading the germline V gene gives CDR1 SGDLS and CDR2 YYNGEE. Recombination joined TRBV9 with TRBJ2-5, with 8 middle bases fitting TRBD2. This clonotype was sampled from an adult who received the AZD1222 COVID-19 vaccine. Sample: peripheral blood, taken 28 days after the second AZD1222 dose. DNA sequence: TGTGCCAGCAGCGTAGCGGAGCGGGGGCCGGGACAAGAGACCCAGTACTTC. Its coded protein is CASSVAERGPGQETQYF.